Shown below are 26 T cell receptor beta chains from a single sample sequenced in a study of T cells after yellow fever vaccination. TCRdb reprocessed the 5' RACE reads with MiXCR, giving one entry per CDR3 protein. Among roughly 330,000 distinct CDR3 sequences listed, almost 4% were seen once. The specimen comprised PBMCs, sampled 5 days after the yellow fever booster vaccination. All receptors derive from a man between 18 and 35 years old who received the YFV17D yellow fever vaccine.

In its sample, this clonotype was seen many times. The chain recombines TRBV9 with TRBJ2-3; TRBD2 matches at 14 bases. J gave up 3 bases and V 4 bases, and 4 bases lay outside the gene matches. The CDR3 loop spans 16 amino acids. Germline values: CDR1 SGDLS, CDR2 YYNGEE. The CDR3: CASSRRLAGGTDTQYF. The CDR3 nucleotides are TGTGCCAGCAGCAGAAGACTAGCGGGGGGGACAGATACGCAGTATTTT.

This clonotype was counted at least ten times. The CDR3 nucleotides read TGTGCCAGCAGCTTAGTCAGGCGGGGGGTCGCGACAGATACGCAGTATTTT. Its translation: CASSLVRRGVATDTQYF. V is TRBV11-2 and J is TRBJ2-3, with TRBD2 identical over 8 bases. This CDR3 contains 17 residues. V shed 1 base and J 3 bases; nucleotides not matched to a gene: 9. Germline CDR1 reads SGHAT; CDR2 reads FQNNGV.

This clonotype was observed many times. The chain carries TRBV20-1 and TRBJ2-2; no firm D call. The germline gives CDR1 DFQATT, CDR2 SNEGSKA (reference sequence). This CDR3 has 11 residues. V dropped 3 bases and J dropped 7 bases, with 6 bases sitting between them. The chain's CDR3 is CSASRNGELFF. CDR3 coding DNA: TGCAGTGCTAGCCGCAACGGGGAGCTGTTTTTT.

V usage is TRBV6-5 and J usage is TRBJ1-1; possible D gene TRBD1, 5 bases. The CDR3 extends over 12 amino acids. V lost 7 bases and J lost 4, with 10 bases in between. Germline-derived CDR1 and CDR2 are MNHEY and SVGAGI. The DNA for the CDR3 is TGTGCCAGCACAGCTGGGGCCACTGAAGCTTTCTTT. Residues: CASTAGATEAFF.

This clonotype was recorded many times. The CDR3 reads CASSPPLLETQYF. CDR3 sequence (DNA): TGTGCCAGCAGCCCCCCGCTGCTTGAGACCCAGTACTTC. The chain recombines TRBV7-8 with TRBJ2-5; no clear D gene. Germline CDR1 SGHVS, CDR2 FQNEAQ. The CDR3 spans 13 residues. Trimming removed 5 bases at V and 5 bases at J, with 12 bases between.

The chain employs TRBV20-1 and TRBJ1-2; a possible D gene is TRBD1 (6 bases). V was pared by 6 bases and J by 8 bases, with 16 bases between. The germline V gene has CDR1 DFQATT and CDR2 SNEGSKA (reference sequence). The CDR3 contains 12 residues. Here the CDR3 DNA reads TGCAGTGCCGCTACAGGGTCGTGGGGCTACACCTTC. This encodes CSAATGSWGYTF.

This clonotype was seen more than once but under ten times. The chain links TRBV27 to TRBJ2-5; D gene uncertain. CDR3 size: 15 residues. The V gene's germline CDR1 is MNHEY and CDR2 SMNVEV (reference sequence). Deletions cut 1 base from V and 7 bases from J, with 16 bases between. Here the CDR3 DNA reads TGTGCCAGCAGTTTATATGGTGACTGGGAAGGGACCCAGTACTTC. Protein: CASSLYGDWEGTQYF.

There are a few counts of this clonotype. The CDR3 coding sequence is TGCGCCAGCAGCTTGGCGGGACAGGGGCCATACAATGAGCAGTTCTTC. This sequence encodes CASSLAGQGPYNEQFF. The genes are TRBV5-1 and TRBJ2-1, with TRBD1 matching over 10 bases. CDR3 length equals 16 residues. V dropped 0 bases and J dropped 4; count of bases not matched to a gene: 4. Germline assignment: CDR1 SGHRS and CDR2 YFSETQ.

The chain recombines TRBV19 with TRBJ2-3; D possibly corresponds to TRBD1 (6 bases). CDR1 is LNHDA and CDR2 is SQIVND in the germline V gene (reference sequence). CDR3 size: 18 residues. V lost 0 bases to trimming and J lost 2 bases, with 18 bases between them. The CDR3 nucleotides are TGTGCCAGTAGTATAGATCGACAGGTATATTATTCCACAGATACGCAGTATTTT. Translated: CASSIDRQVYYSTDTQYF.

The chain couples TRBV20-1 to TRBJ2-1, with 12 bases aligning to TRBD2. The length of the CDR3 is 14 residues. The germline V gene encodes CDR1 DFQATT and CDR2 SNEGSKA (reference sequence). V lost 3 bases and J lost 8; bases outside the gene matches: 5. The CDR3 loop is CSARRLAGGHEQFF. The CDR3 nucleotides are TGCAGTGCTAGGCGCCTAGCGGGGGGGCATGAGCAGTTCTTC.

The table lists this clonotype with many counts. The chain links TRBV4-2 to TRBJ1-2, with 8 bases identical to TRBD1. Germline CDR1 LGHNA, CDR2 YNFKEQ. The CDR3 is made up of 16 amino acids. V dropped 1 base and J dropped 4; count of bases not matched to a gene: 8. The CDR3 sequence: CASSQVSTGDGYGYTF. The CDR3 nucleotides read TGTGCCAGCAGCCAAGTCTCGACAGGGGATGGCTATGGCTACACCTTC.

The chain carries TRBV14 and TRBJ2-3; D uncertain. Trimming shortened V by 1 base and J by 6 bases, and 11 bases separated the two germline ends. The CDR3 spans 14 residues. Germline lookup yields CDR1 SGHDN and CDR2 FVKESK. The CDR3 bases are TGTGCCAGCAGCCAAGGGAGCCCCTTGGATACGCAGTATTTT. Translated, it gives CASSQGSPLDTQYF. The full variable domain, its missing parts supplied by reference TRBV14 and TRBJ2-3, is EAGVTQFPSHSVIEKGQTVTLRCDPISGHDNLYWYRRVMGKEIKFLLHFVKESKQDESGMPNNRFLAERTGGTYSTLKVQPAELEDSGVYFCASSQGSPLDTQYFGPGTRLTVL.

This clonotype appeared a few times. The V gene is TRBV7-6, the J gene TRBJ2-1; 9 nucleotides align to TRBD1. V shed 5 bases, J shed 7 bases, and the junction held 6 bases outside the gene matches. The CDR3 runs to 14 residues. Germline lookup yields CDR1 SGHVS and CDR2 FNYEAQ. The CDR3 loop reads CASSVDRGTNEQFF. The CDR3 DNA follows: TGTGCCAGCAGCGTAGACAGGGGGACGAATGAGCAGTTCTTC.

This clonotype was detected ten times or more. The chain uses TRBV7-6 and TRBJ2-3, with 7 bases matching TRBD2. CDR3 length: 16 amino acids. V lost 5 bases to trimming and J lost 0 bases; unmatched junction nucleotides: 8. CDR1 is SGHVS and CDR2 is FNYEAQ in the germline V gene. CDR3 DNA sequence: TGTGCCAGCAGCCCTGGAAGGACTAGGAGCACAGATACGCAGTATTTT. Its protein product is CASSPGRTRSTDTQYF.

This clonotype was counted at least ten times. The chain links TRBV7-8 to TRBJ1-1; no definite D call. V was trimmed by 1 base and J by 2 bases, leaving 20 bases between them. The CDR3 totals 18 residues. Germline assignment: CDR1 SGHVS and CDR2 FQNEAQ. CDR3 protein: CASSLGRRSAGSNTEAFF. CDR3 sequence (DNA): TGTGCCAGCAGCTTAGGCCGTCGTAGTGCGGGGTCAAACACTGAAGCTTTCTTT.

There are many counts of this clonotype. The J gene is TRBJ2-3, the V gene TRBV5-1; D remains unclear. In germline, CDR1 is SGHRS, CDR2 YFSETQ. V lost 6 bases and J lost 4, with 15 bases in between. This CDR3 is 14 amino acids long. The CDR3 reads CASKVAFLADTQYF. The CDR3 DNA reads as TGCGCCAGCAAAGTGGCCTTTTTGGCAGATACGCAGTATTTT.

The V and J genes are TRBV27 and TRBJ2-5; D is possibly TRBD1 (6 bases). CDR1 is MNHEY, CDR2 SMNVEV, per germline (reference sequence). The CDR3 extends over 13 amino acids. The ends were cut back, 8 bases at V and 9 bases at J, with 19 bases in the middle. The CDR3 region is CASGNRAEGAQYF. The CDR3 DNA sequence: TGTGCCAGCGGTAACAGGGCCGAAGGGGCCCAGTACTTC.

This clonotype was found many times. V and J are TRBV7-9 and TRBJ2-5, with 7 nucleotides matching TRBD2. Unmatched junction bases numbered 6, after V lost 5 bases and J lost 3 bases. The CDR3 totals 14 residues. Germline lookup yields CDR1 SEHNR and CDR2 FQNEAQ (reference sequence). Here the CDR3 DNA reads TGTGCCAGCAGCCCACCGGGAGGTGAAGAGACCCAGTACTTC. Its translation: CASSPPGGEETQYF.

The chain joins TRBV23-1 to TRBJ2-3; 9 bases are shared with TRBD1. TRBV23-1 is an ORF, with its function uncertain. The CDR3 sequence is 15 residues long. Unmatched junction bases numbered 5, after V lost 3 bases and J lost 4 bases. CDR3 protein: CASSHPGQGADTQYF. The CDR3 nucleotides read TGCGCCAGCAGTCACCCGGGACAGGGCGCAGATACGCAGTATTTT.

V and J are TRBV6-5 and TRBJ2-3; a weak D match, TRBD2 (5 bases). Germline CDR1 MNHEY, CDR2 SVGAGI. Deletions cut 0 bases from V and 1 base from J, with 8 bases between. This CDR3 is built from 15 residues. This CDR3 reads CASSYSFGGTDTQYF. CDR3 coding DNA: TGTGCCAGCAGTTACTCTTTCGGGGGCACAGATACGCAGTATTTT.

The chain combines TRBV5-1 with TRBJ2-5; D might be TRBD2 (5 bases). CDR3 size: 15 residues. V was pared by 0 bases and J by 2 bases, with 11 bases between. Germline assignment: CDR1 SGHRS and CDR2 YFSETQ. CDR3 DNA sequence: TGCGCCAGCAGCTTGGCCTACCGGGGACAAGAGACCCAGTACTTC. As protein: CASSLAYRGQETQYF.

At least ten counts were recorded for this clonotype. The gene calls are TRBV27 and TRBJ2-1; 7 bases are shared with TRBD1. CDR3 length: 15 amino acids. The germline gives CDR1 MNHEY, CDR2 SMNVEV (reference sequence). Trimming at V came to 0 bases and at J to 10 bases, leaving 9 bases not matched to a gene. This CDR3 reads CASSLSGTERQEQFF. In DNA form, the CDR3 reads TGTGCCAGCAGTTTATCAGGGACAGAACGACAGGAGCAGTTCTTC.

This clonotype was recorded many times. The J gene is TRBJ2-3, the V gene TRBV5-1; a possible D gene is TRBD1 (6 bases). The length of the CDR3 is 17 residues. V lost 0 bases to trimming and J lost 2 bases, with 16 bases between them. The germline CDR1 and CDR2 sequences are SGHRS and YFSETQ. CDR3 in amino acids: CASSLGRARDITDTQYF. CDR3 nucleotides: TGCGCCAGCAGCTTGGGAAGAGCCAGGGACATCACAGATACGCAGTATTTT. The full variable domain, completed using reference TRBV5-1 and TRBJ2-3, is KAGVTQTPRYLIKTRGQQVTLSCSPISGHRSVSWYQQTPGQGLQFLFEYFSETQRNKGNFPGRFSGRQFSNSRSEMNVSTLELGDSALYLCASSLGRARDITDTQYFGPGTRLTVL.

V gene TRBV4-1 combines with J gene TRBJ2-2; D unclear. The germline V and J ends were trimmed by 0 bases and 6 bases, with 5 bases remaining between them. Germline lookup yields CDR1 MGHRA and CDR2 YSYEKL. The CDR3 consists of 13 residues. CDR3 sequence reads: CASSQDPAGELFF. The CDR3 DNA sequence: TGCGCCAGCAGCCAAGACCCCGCCGGGGAGCTGTTTTTT.

This clonotype occurred a few times. V gene TRBV12-3 or TRBV12-4 combines with J gene TRBJ2-1, with 11 bases matching TRBD2. The CDR3 spans 16 residues. Trimming removed 6 bases from V and 2 bases from J; junction bases left unmatched: 6. As DNA, the CDR3 is TGTGCCAGCAGCCGAGCACTAGCGGGGGCCTACAATGAGCAGTTCTTC. This gives the protein CASSRALAGAYNEQFF.

This clonotype was detected ten times or more. The V gene is TRBV7-2, the J gene TRBJ2-5; TRBD2 might be the D (7 bases). Germline V CDR1 and CDR2: SGHTA, FQGNSA. This CDR3 is 16 amino acids long. V was pared by 5 bases and J by 4 bases, with 20 bases between. The CDR3 nucleotides read TGTGCCAGCAGCCAAACGTATCGGGGGGCATTAGAGACCCAGTACTTC. It yields the protein CASSQTYRGALETQYF.